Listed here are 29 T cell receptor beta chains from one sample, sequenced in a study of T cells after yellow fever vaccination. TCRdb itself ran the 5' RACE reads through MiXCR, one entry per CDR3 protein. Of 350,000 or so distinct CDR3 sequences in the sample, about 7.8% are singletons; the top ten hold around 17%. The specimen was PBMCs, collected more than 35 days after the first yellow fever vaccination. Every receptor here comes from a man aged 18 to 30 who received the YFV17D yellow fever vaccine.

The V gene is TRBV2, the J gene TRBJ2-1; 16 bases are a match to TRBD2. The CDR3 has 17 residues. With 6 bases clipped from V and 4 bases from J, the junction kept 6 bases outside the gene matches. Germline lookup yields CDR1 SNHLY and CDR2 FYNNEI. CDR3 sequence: CASSGTSGGASYNEQFF. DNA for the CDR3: TGTGCCAGCAGCGGGACTAGCGGGGGGGCCTCTTACAATGAGCAGTTCTTC.

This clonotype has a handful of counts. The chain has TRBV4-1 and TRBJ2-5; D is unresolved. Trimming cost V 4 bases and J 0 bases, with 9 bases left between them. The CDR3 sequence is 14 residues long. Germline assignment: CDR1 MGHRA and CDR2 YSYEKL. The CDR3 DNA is TGCGCCAGCAGCCCCTTGAGTCACCAAGAGACCCAGTACTTC. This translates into CASSPLSHQETQYF.

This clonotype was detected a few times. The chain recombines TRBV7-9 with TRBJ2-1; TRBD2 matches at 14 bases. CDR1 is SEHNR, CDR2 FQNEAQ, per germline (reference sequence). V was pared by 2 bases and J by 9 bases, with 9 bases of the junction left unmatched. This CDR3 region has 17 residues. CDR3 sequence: CASSLMTSGGAVGEQFF. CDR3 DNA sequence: TGTGCCAGCAGCTTAATGACTAGCGGGGGGGCCGTTGGTGAGCAGTTCTTC.

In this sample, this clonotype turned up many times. In nucleotides, the CDR3 is TGTGCCAGCAGTTTCCTACTAGCGGGCTCCGAGCAGTACGTC. Amino acids: CASSFLLAGSEQYV. The J gene is TRBJ2-7, the V gene TRBV6-2 or TRBV6-3; 9 nucleotides match TRBD2. With 4 bases clipped from V and 6 bases from J, the junction kept 7 bases outside the gene matches. The CDR3 runs to 14 residues. Germline assignment: CDR1 MNHEY and CDR2 SVGEGT.

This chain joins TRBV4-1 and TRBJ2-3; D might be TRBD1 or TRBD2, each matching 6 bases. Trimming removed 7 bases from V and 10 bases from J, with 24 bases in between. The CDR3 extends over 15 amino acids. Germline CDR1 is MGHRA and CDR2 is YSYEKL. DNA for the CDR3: TGCGCCAGCACCATCGTGGGGGGCCAATGGGGATCGCAGTATTTT. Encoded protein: CASTIVGGQWGSQYF.

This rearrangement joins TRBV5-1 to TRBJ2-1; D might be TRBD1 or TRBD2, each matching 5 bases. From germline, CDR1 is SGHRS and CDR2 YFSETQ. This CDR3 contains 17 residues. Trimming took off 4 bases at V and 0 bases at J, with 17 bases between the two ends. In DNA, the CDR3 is TGCGCCAGCAGCCCGGGACGGGTTCCTAGCTCCTACAATGAGCAGTTCTTC. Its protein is CASSPGRVPSSYNEQFF.

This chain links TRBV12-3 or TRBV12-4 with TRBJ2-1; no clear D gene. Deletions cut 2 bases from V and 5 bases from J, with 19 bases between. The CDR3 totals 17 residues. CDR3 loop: CASSLKTGSQINNEQFF. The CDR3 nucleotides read TGTGCCAGCAGTTTAAAAACGGGCAGCCAAATTAACAATGAGCAGTTCTTC.

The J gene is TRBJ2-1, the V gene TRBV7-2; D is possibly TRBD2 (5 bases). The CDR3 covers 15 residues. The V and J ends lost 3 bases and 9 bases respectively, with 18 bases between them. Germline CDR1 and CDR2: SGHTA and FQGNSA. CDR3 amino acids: CASSFSSGGYVEQFF. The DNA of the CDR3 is TGTGCCAGCAGCTTTTCTAGTGGAGGATACGTTGAGCAGTTCTTC.

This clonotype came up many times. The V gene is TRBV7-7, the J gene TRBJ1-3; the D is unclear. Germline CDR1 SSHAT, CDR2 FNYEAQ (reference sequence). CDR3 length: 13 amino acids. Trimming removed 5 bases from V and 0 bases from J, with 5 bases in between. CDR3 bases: TGTGCCAGCAGCCCCAGCTCTGGAAACACCATATATTTT. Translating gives CASSPSSGNTIYF.

The CDR3 loop is CASRQQGARVDTQYF. The CDR3 DNA sequence: TGTGCCAGCAGACAACAGGGGGCGCGGGTCGATACGCAGTATTTT. V gene TRBV12-3 or TRBV12-4 combines with J gene TRBJ2-3, with 9 bases fitting TRBD1. J gave up 6 bases and V 6 bases, and 10 bases lay outside the gene matches. This CDR3 has 15 amino acids.

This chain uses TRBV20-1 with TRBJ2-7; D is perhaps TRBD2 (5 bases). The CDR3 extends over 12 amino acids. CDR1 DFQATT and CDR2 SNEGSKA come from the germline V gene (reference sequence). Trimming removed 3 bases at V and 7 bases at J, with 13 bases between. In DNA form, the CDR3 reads TGCAGTGCTAGGGGAGTTAAGGGTGAGCAGTACGTC. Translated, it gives CSARGVKGEQYV.

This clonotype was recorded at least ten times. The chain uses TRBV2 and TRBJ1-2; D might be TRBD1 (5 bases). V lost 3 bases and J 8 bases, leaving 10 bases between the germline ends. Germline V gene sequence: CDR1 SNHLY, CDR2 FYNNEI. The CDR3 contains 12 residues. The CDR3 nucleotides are TGTGCCAGCAGTGATCCAGGGTACGGCTACACCTTC. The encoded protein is CASSDPGYGYTF.

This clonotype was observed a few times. CDR3 protein: CAYKSSYNSPLHF. In nucleotides, the CDR3 is TGTGCCTACAAATCCTCCTATAATTCACCCCTCCACTTT. V usage is TRBV5-4 and J usage is TRBJ1-6; D is undetermined. Trimming took off 10 bases at V and 0 bases at J, with 8 bases between the two ends. This CDR3 comprises 13 residues. The V gene's germline CDR1 is SGHNT and CDR2 YYREEE (reference sequence).

CDR3 sequence reads: CASSVQTSQGTSDTQYF. In DNA, the CDR3 is TGTGCCAGCAGCGTCCAGACCTCACAGGGGACCTCAGATACGCAGTATTTT. The V call is TRBV9, the J call TRBJ2-3, with 7 bases fitting TRBD1. With V trimmed by 2 bases and J by 4 bases, 13 bases remained unmatched. The CDR3 covers 17 residues. The germline V gene has CDR1 SGDLS and CDR2 YYNGEE. The full variable domain, in which reference TRBV9 and TRBJ2-3 provide the parts outside the CDR3, is DSGVTQTPKHLITATGQRVTLRCSPRSGDLSVYWYQQSLDQGLQFLIQYYNGEERAKGNILERFSAQQFPDLHSELNLSSLELGDSALYFCASSVQTSQGTSDTQYFGPGTRLTVL.

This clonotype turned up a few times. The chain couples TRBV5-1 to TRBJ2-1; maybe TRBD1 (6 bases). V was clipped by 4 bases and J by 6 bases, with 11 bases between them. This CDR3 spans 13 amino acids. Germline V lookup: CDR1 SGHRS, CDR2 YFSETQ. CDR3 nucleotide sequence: TGCGCCAGCAGCATTACAGGGTTCAATGAGCAGTTCTTC. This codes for CASSITGFNEQFF.

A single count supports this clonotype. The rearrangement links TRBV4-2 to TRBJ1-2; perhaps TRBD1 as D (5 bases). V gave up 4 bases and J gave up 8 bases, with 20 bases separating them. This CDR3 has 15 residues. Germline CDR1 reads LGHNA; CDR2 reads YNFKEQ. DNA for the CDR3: TGTGCCAGCAGCCCTATGGCCCAGGGCCGGGGAGGCTACACCTTC. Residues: CASSPMAQGRGGYTF.

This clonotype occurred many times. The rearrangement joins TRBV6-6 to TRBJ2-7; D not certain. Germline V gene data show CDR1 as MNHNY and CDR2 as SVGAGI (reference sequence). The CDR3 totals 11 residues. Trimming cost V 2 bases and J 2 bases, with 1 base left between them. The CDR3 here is CASSYTYEQYF. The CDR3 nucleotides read TGTGCCAGCAGTTACACCTACGAGCAGTACTTC.

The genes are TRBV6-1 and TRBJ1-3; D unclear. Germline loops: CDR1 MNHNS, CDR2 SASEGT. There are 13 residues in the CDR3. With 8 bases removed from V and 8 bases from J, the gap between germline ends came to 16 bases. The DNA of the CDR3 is TGTGCCAGCTATCGACCTAACACGGACACCATATATTTT. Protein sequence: CASYRPNTDTIYF.

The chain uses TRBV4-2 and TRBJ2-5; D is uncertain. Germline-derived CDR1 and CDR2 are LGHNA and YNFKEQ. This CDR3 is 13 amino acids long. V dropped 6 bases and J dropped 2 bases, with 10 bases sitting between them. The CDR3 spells CASRGVSQETQYF. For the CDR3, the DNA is TGTGCCAGCAGGGGCGTATCACAAGAGACCCAGTACTTC.

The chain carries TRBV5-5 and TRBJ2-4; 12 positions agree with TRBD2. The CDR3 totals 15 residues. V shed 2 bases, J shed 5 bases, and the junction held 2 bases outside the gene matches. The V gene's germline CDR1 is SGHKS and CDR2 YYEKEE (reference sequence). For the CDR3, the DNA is TGTGCCAGCAGCTTACTAGCGGGGGGCCAAAACATTCAGTACTTC. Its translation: CASSLLAGGQNIQYF.

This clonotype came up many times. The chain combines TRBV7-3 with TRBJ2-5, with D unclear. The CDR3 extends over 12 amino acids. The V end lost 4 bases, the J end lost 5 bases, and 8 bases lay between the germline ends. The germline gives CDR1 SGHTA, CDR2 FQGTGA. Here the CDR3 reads CASSSIGETQYF. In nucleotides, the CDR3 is TGTGCCAGCAGCTCCATTGGGGAGACCCAGTACTTC.

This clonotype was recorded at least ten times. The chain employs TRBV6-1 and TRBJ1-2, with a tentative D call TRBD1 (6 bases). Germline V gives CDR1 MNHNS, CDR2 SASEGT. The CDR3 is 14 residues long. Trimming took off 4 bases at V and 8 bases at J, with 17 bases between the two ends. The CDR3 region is CASSGLQGLEGYTF. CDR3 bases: TGTGCCAGCAGTGGTTTACAGGGCCTGGAGGGCTACACCTTC.

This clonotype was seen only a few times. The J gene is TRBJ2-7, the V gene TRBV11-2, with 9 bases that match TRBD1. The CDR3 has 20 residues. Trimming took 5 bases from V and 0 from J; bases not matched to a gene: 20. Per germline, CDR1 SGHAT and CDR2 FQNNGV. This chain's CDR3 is CASSPTRDRAHFQSSYEQYV. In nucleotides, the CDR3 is TGTGCCAGCAGCCCCACCCGGGACAGGGCCCACTTTCAGAGCTCCTACGAGCAGTACGTC.

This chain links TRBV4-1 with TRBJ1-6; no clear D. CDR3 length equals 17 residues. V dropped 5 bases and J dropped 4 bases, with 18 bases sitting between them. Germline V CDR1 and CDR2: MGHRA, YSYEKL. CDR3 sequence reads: CASSARADGNYNSPLHF. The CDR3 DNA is TGCGCCAGCAGCGCCCGGGCTGATGGAAATTATAATTCACCCCTCCACTTT.

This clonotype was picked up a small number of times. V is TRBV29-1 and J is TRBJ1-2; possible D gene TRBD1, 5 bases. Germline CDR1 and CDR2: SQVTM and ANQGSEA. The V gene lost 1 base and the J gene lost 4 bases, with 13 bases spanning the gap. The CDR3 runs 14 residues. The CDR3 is CSVEARRAPYGYTF. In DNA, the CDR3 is TGCAGCGTTGAAGCCCGCAGGGCCCCCTATGGCTACACCTTC. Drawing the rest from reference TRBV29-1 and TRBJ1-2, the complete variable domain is SAVISQKPSRDICQRGTSLTIQCQVDSQVTMMFWYRQQPGQSLTLIATANQGSEATYESGFVIDKFPISRPNLTFSTLTVSNMSPEDSSIYLCSVEARRAPYGYTFGSGTRLTVV.

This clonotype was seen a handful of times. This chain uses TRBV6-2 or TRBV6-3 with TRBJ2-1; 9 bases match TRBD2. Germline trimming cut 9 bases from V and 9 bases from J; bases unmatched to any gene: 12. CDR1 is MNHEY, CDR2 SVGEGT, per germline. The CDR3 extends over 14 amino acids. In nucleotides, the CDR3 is TGTGCCAGTACCAGGACTAGCGCGGGAAGTGAGCAGTTCTTC. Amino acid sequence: CASTRTSAGSEQFF.

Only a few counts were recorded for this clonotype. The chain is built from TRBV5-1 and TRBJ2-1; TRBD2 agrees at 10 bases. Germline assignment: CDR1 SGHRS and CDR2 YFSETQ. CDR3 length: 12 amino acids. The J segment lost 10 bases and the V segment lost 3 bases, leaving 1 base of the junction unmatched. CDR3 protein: CASSSGLAEQFF. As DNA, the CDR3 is TGCGCCAGCAGCTCGGGACTAGCGGAGCAGTTCTTC.

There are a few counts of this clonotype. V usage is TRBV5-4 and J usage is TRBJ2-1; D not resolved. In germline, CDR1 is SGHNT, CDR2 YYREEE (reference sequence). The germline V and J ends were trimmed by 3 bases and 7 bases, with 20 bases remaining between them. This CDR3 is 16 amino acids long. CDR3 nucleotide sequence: TGTGCCAGCAGCTCGGTCCCCGAGTTCAGACCGAATGAGCAGTTCTTC. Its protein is CASSSVPEFRPNEQFF.

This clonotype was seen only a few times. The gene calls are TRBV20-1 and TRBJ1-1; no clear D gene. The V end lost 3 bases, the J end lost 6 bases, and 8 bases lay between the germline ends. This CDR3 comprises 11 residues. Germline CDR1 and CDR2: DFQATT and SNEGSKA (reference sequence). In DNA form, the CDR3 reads TGCAGTGCTAGGAGTTCACCTGAAGCTTTCTTT. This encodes CSARSSPEAFF.